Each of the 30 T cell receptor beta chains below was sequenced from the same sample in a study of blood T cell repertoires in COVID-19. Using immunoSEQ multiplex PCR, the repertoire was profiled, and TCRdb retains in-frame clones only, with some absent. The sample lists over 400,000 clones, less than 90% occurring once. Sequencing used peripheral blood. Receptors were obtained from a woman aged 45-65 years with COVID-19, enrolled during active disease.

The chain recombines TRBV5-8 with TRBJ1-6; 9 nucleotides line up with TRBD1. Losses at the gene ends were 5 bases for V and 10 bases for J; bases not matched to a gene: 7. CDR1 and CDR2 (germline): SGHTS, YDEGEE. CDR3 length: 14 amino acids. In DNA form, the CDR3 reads TGTGCCAGCAGGAGGGACAGGGAGGACTCACCCCTCCACTTT. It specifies CASRRDREDSPLHF.

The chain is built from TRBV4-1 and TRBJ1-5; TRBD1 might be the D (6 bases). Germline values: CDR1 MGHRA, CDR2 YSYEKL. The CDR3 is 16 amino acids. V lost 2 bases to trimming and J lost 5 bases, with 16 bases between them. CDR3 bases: TGCGCCAGCAGCCAACCGGGACAACACTGGGATCAGCCCCAGCATTTT. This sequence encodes CASSQPGQHWDQPQHF.

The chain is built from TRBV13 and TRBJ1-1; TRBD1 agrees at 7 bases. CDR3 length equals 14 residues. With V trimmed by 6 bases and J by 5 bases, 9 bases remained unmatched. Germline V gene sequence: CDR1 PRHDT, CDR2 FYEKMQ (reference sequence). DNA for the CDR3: TGTGCCAGCAGTTTATTAGGGGGCCGGACTGAAGCTTTCTTT. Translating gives CASSLLGGRTEAFF.

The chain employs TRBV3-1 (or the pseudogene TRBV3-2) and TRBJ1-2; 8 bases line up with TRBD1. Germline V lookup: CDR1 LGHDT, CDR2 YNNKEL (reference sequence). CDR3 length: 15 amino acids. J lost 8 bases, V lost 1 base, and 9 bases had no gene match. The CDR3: CASSQGIRQGSGYTF. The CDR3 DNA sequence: TGTGCCAGCAGCCAAGGAATAAGACAGGGGTCCGGCTACACCTTC.

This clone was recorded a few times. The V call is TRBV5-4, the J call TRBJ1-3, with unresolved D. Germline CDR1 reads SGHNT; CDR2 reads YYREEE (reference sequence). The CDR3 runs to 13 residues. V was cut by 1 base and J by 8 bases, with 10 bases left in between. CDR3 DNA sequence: TGTGCCAGCAGCTTGTTTGGAGCGGACACCATATATTTT. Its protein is CASSLFGADTIYF.

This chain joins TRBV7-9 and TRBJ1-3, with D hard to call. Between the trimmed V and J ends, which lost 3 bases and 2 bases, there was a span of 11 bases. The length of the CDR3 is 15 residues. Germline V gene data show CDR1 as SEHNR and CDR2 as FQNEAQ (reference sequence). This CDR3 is CASSFGLLAGNTIYF. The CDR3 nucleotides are TGTGCCAGCAGCTTTGGACTGCTCGCTGGAAACACCATATATTTT. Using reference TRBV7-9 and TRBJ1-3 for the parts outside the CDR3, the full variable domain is DTGVSQNPRHKITKRGQNVTFRCDPISEHNRLYWYRQTLGQGPEFLTYFQNEAQLEKSRLLSDRFSAERPKGSFSTLEIQRTEQGDSAMYLCASSFGLLAGNTIYFGEGSWLTVV.

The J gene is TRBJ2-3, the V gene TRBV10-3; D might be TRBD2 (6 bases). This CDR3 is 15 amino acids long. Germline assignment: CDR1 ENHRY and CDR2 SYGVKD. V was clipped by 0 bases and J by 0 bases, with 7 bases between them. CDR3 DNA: TGTGCCATCAGTGAGTCCGCGGGGAGCACAGATACGCAGTATTTT. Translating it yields CAISESAGSTDTQYF.

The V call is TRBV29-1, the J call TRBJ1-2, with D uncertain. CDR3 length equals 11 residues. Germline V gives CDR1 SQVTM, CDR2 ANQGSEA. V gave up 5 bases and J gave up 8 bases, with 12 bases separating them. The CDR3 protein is CSVRTSEGYTF. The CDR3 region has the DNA TGCAGCGTTCGAACATCCGAAGGCTACACCTTC.

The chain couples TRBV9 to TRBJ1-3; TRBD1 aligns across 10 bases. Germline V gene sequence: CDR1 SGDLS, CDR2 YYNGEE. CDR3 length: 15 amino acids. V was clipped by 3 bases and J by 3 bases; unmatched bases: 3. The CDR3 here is CASSAGTGVGNTIYF. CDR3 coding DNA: TGTGCCAGCAGCGCGGGGACAGGGGTTGGAAACACCATATATTTT.

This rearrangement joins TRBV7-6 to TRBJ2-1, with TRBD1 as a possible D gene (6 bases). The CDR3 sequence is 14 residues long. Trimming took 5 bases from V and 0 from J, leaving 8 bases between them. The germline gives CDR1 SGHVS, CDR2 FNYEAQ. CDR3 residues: CASSLDSSYNEQFF. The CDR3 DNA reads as TGTGCCAGCAGCCTGGACAGCTCCTACAATGAGCAGTTCTTC.

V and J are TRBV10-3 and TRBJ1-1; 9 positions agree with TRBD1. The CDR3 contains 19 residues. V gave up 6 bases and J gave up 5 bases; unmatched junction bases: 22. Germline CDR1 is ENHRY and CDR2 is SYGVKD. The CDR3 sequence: CAIRGTETGGLKMDTEAFF. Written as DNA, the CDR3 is TGTGCCATCAGAGGCACCGAGACAGGGGGTCTAAAGATGGATACTGAAGCTTTCTTT.

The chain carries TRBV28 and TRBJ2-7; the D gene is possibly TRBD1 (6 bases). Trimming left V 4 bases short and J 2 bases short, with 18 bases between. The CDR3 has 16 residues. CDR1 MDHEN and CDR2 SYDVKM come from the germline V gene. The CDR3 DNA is TGTGCCAGCAGTTGGGGGCCGGGACGGCTTCCCTACGAGCAGTACTTC. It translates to CASSWGPGRLPYEQYF.

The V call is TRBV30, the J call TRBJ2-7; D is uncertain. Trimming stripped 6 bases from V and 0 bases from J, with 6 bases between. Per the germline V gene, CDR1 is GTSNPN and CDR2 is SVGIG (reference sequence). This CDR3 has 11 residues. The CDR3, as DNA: TGTGCCTGCTCCTACTCCTACGAGCAGTACTTC. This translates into CACSYSYEQYF. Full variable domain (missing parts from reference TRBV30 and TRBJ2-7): SQTIHQWPATLVQPVGSPLSLECTVEGTSNPNLYWYRQAAGRGLQLLFYSVGIGQISSEVPQNLSASRPQDRQFILSSKKLLLSDSGFYLCACSYSYEQYFGPGTRLTVT.

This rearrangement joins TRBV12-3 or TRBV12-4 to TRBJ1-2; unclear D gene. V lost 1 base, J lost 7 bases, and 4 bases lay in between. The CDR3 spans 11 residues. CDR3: CASSLESGYTF. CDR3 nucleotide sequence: TGTGCCAGCAGTTTAGAGAGTGGCTACACCTTC.

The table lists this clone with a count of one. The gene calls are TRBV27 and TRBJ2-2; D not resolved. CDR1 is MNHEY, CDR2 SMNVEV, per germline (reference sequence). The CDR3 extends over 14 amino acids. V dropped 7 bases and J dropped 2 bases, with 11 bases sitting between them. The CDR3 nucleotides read TGTGCCAGCATGATCTACCACAACACCGGGGAGCTGTTTTTT. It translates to CASMIYHNTGELFF.

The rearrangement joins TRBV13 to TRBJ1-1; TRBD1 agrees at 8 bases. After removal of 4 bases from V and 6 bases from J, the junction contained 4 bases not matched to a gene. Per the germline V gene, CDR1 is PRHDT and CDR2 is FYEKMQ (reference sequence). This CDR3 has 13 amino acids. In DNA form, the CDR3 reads TGTGCCAGCAGCTATACACAGGGGGCTGAAGCTTTCTTT. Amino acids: CASSYTQGAEAFF.

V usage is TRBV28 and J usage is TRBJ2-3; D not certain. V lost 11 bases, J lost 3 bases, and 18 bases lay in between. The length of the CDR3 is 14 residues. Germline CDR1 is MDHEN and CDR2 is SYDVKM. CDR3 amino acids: CALQSVYRTDTQYF. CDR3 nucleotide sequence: TGTGCCTTACAGTCTGTTTATAGGACAGATACGCAGTATTTT.

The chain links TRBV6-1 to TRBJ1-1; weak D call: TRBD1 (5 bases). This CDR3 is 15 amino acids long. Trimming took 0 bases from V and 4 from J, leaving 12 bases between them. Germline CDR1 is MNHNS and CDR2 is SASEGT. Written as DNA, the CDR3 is TGTGCCAGCAGTGAAGCGCCGGGGGATGGCACTGAAGCTTTCTTT. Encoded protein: CASSEAPGDGTEAFF.

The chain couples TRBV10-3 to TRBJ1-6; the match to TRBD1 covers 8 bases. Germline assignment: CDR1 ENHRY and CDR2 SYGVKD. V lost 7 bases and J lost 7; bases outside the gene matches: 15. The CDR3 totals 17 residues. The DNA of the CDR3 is TGTGCCATCAACCAAGGACAGGGTGTAGGTAACAATTCACCCCTCCACTTT. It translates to CAINQGQGVGNNSPLHF.

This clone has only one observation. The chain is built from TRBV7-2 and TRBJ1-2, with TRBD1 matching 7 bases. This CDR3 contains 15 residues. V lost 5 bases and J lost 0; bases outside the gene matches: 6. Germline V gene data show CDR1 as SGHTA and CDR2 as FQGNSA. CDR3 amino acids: CASSPRQGANYGYTF. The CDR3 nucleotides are TGTGCCAGCAGCCCCCGACAGGGAGCTAACTATGGCTACACCTTC.

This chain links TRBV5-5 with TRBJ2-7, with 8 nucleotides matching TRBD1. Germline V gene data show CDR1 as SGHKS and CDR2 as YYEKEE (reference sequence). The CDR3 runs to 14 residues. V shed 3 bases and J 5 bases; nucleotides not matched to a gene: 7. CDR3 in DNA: TGTGCCAGCAGCTCGGACAGGGAAGGGGACGAGCAGTACTTC. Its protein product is CASSSDREGDEQYF.

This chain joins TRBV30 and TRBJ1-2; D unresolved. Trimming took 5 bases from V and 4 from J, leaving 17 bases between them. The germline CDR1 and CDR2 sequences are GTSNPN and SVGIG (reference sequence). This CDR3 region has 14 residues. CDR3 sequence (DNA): TGTGCCTGGGCTTACGACAAAAAAGGCTATGGCTACACCTTC. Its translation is CAWAYDKKGYGYTF.

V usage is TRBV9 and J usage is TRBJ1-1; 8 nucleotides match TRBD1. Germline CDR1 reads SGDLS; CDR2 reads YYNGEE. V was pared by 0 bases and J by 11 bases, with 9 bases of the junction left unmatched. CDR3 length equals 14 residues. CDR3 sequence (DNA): TGTGCCAGCAGCGTAGATGCAGGGGGCTTAGGGGCTTTCTTT. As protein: CASSVDAGGLGAFF.

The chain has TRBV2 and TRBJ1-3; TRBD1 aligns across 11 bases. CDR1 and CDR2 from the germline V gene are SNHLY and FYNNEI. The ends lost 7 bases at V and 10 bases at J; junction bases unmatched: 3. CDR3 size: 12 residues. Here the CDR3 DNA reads TGTGCCAGCATCGGGACAGGGGGTACCATATATTTT. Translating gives CASIGTGGTIYF.

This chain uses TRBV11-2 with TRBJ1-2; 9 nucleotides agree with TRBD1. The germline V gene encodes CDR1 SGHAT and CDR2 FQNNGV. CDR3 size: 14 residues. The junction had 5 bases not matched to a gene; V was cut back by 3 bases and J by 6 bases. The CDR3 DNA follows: TGTGCCAGCAGCTTCCGACAGGGGGGGGATGGCTACACCTTC. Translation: CASSFRQGGDGYTF.

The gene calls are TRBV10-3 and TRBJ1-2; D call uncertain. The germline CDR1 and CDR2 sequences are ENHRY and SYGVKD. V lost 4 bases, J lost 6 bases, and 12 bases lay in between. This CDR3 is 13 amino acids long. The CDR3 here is CAISVMQEDGYTF. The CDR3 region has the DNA TGTGCCATCAGTGTAATGCAAGAGGATGGCTACACCTTC.

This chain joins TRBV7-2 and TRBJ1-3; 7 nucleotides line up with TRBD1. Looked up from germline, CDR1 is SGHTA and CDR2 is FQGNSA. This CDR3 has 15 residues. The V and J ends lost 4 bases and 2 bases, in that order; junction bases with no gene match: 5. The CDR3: CASSYTGDTGNTIYF. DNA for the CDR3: TGTGCCAGCAGCTATACAGGGGATACTGGAAACACCATATATTTT.

CDR3 nucleotides: TGTGCCAGCCGTCGCCCTGGCTTCCCTGAAGCTTTCTTT. The encoded protein is CASRRPGFPEAFF. The V and J genes are TRBV6-5 and TRBJ1-1; D uncertain. V lost 8 bases and J lost 6, with 16 bases in between. CDR3 length: 13 amino acids. Germline V gives CDR1 MNHEY, CDR2 SVGAGI.

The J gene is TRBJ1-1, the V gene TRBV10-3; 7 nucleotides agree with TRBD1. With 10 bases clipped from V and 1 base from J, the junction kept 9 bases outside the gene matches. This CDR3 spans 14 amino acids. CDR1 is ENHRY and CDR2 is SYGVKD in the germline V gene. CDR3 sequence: CASQPGQTNTEAFF. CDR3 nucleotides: TGTGCCAGCCAACCGGGACAGACGAACACTGAAGCTTTCTTT.

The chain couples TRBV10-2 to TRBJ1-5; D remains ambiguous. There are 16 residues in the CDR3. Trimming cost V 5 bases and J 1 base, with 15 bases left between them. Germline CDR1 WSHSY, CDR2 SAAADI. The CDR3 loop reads CASSTTEEGSNQPQHF. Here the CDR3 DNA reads TGCGCCAGCAGTACTACAGAGGAGGGAAGCAATCAGCCCCAGCATTTT.